This T cell receptor beta chain is drawn from a study of blood T cell repertoires in COVID-19. This CDR3 region has 14 residues. CDR1 is SGHRS and CDR2 is YFSETQ in the germline V gene. V lost 3 bases, J lost 5 bases, and 9 bases lay in between. The table came from immunoSEQ multiplex PCR; TCRdb's copy has only in-frame clones and leaves some out. The top ten clones hold around 20% of a sample with approximately 200,000 clones, around 85% of them seen once. The sample taken for sequencing was PBMCs or T cells enriched from blood (not recorded which). This sequence originates from a man aged 40-49 years who had recovered from COVID-19. V usage is TRBV5-1 and J usage is TRBJ1-6; D possibly corresponds to TRBD1 (6 bases). The CDR3 bases are TGCGCCAGCAGCTACGAGGGGGATAATTCACCCCTCCACTTT. This encodes CASSYEGDNSPLHF.